The 5 T cell receptor beta chains given below trace back to one sample, sequenced in a study of STAT3 mutations in large granular lymphocyte leukemia. Study findings and constraints: Every T-LGLL patient had at least one immunodominant TCRbeta clonotype.

The antigens for these receptors are not known. Produced via immunoSEQ multiplex PCR; TCRdb's table is partial and in-frame only. There are about 5,400 clones in the sample; more than 45% occur only once, and about 50% lies in the top ten. The sequencing input was peripheral blood mononuclear cells. The receptor set was obtained from a woman in her 70s with T-cell large granular lymphocyte leukemia. Some clones in this sample may be carry-over from other donors' samples.

This clone was detected a few times. This rearrangement joins TRBV30 to TRBJ2-7; 9 bases match TRBD1. In germline, CDR1 is GTSNPN, CDR2 SVGIG (reference sequence). This CDR3 region has 14 residues. V dropped 3 bases and J dropped 3; count of bases not matched to a gene: 6. The CDR3: CAWSRGQGIYEQYF. The CDR3 DNA reads as TGTGCCTGGAGCCGGGGACAGGGAATCTACGAGCAGTACTTC. Combining the CDR3 with reference TRBV30 and TRBJ2-7 gives the whole variable domain SQTIHQWPATLVQPVGSPLSLECTVEGTSNPNLYWYRQAAGRGLQLLFYSVGIGQISSEVPQNLSASRPQDRQFILSSKKLLLSDSGFYLCAWSRGQGIYEQYFGPGTRLTVT.

The chain uses TRBV18 and TRBJ1-1; D unclear. Trimming cost V 1 base and J 1 base, with 4 bases left between them. CDR1 and CDR2 (germline): KGHSH, LQKENI. CDR3 size: 13 residues. The CDR3 spells CASSPQENTEAFF. The DNA of the CDR3 is TGTGCCAGCTCACCACAGGAGAACACTGAAGCTTTCTTT.

This rearrangement joins TRBV5-5 to TRBJ1-4, with unresolved D. Germline V lookup: CDR1 SGHKS, CDR2 YYEKEE (reference sequence). The CDR3 has 15 amino acids. The V and J ends lost 2 bases and 1 base respectively, with 9 bases between them. The CDR3 here is CASSLVPETNEKLFF. Written as DNA, the CDR3 is TGTGCCAGCAGCTTAGTACCTGAAACTAATGAAAAACTGTTTTTT.

V gene TRBV9 combines with J gene TRBJ1-1; 9 bases align to TRBD1. Trimming removed 2 bases from V and 4 bases from J; junction bases left unmatched: 3. CDR1 and CDR2 (germline): SGDLS, YYNGEE. The CDR3 loop spans 14 amino acids. In DNA, the CDR3 is TGTGCCAGCAGCGTTACAGGGGGCTCCACTGAAGCTTTCTTT. Amino acids: CASSVTGGSTEAFF.

This clone has only a few counts. V usage is TRBV29-1 and J usage is TRBJ1-1, with 7 bases aligning to TRBD1. CDR1 SQVTM and CDR2 ANQGSEA come from the germline V gene. V shed 8 bases, J shed 0 bases, and the junction held 12 bases outside the gene matches. There are 15 residues in the CDR3. The chain's CDR3 is CSIYRDRSMNTEAFF. Written as DNA, the CDR3 is TGCAGCATATACAGGGACAGAAGCATGAACACTGAAGCTTTCTTT.